The clone carrying this TCR beta chain has just one count. The antigen is undetermined. The study pulled out CD4+ and CD8+ cells with positive magnetic bead selection and then checked their purity by flow cytometry. This sample is drawn from a study of somatic mutations in cytotoxic T cells in rheumatoid arthritis. As for the study in general: There were some V beta antibody-stained T-cell populations flow-sorted at nearly 100% purity, and these included V beta1+ cells sequenced for TCRB. Study outcomes and limitations: For CD8+ T-cell clonality, rheumatoid arthritis patients and age-matched healthy controls did not differ significantly.

Per the original methods: The authors compared patient CD8+ clones larger than 1% against published virus-specific TCRB sequences. Only a few of these clones matched. Using immunoSEQ multiplex PCR, the repertoire was profiled, and TCRdb retains in-frame clones only, with some absent. The D gene and trimming were derived from the DNA, and the V and J assignments and clone size from that table. The table shows over 15,000 clones, with about 80% occurring only once. This CDR3 region has 13 residues. Trimming left V 4 bases short and J 3 bases short, with 8 bases between. From germline, CDR1 is SGHNT and CDR2 YYREEE (reference sequence).

The TCR originated in a man aged 18 to 30 with rheumatoid arthritis. Material: CD8+ T cells sorted from blood. The chain carries TRBV5-4 and TRBJ2-1; D perhaps matches TRBD1 (5 bases). The CDR3 loop reads CASSLTVYNEQFF. As DNA, the CDR3 is TGTGCCAGCAGCCTGACAGTCTACAATGAGCAGTTCTTC.